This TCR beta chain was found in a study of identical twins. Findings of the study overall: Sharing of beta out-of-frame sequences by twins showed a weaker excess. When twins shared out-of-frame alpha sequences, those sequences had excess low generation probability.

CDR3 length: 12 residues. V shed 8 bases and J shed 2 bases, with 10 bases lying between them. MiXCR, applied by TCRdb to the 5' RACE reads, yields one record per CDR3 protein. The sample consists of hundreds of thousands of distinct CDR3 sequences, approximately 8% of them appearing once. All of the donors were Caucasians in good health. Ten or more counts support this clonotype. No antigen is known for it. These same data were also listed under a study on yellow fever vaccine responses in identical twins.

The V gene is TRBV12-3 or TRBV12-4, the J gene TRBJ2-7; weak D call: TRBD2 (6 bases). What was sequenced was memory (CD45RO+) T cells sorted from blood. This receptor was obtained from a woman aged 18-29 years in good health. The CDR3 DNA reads TGTGCCAGCGGGAAGCGGGCCTACGAGCAGTACTTC. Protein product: CASGKRAYEQYF.